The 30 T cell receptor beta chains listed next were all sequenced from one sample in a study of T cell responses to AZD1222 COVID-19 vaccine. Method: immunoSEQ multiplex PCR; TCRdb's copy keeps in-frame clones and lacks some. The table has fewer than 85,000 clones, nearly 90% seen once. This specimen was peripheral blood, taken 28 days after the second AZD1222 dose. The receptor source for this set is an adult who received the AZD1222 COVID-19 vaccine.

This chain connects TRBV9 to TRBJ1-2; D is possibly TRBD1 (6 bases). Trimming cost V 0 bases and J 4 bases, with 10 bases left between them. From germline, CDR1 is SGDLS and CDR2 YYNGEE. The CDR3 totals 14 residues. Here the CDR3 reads CASSVGDRIYGYTF. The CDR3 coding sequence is TGTGCCAGCAGCGTAGGAGACAGGATCTATGGCTACACCTTC.

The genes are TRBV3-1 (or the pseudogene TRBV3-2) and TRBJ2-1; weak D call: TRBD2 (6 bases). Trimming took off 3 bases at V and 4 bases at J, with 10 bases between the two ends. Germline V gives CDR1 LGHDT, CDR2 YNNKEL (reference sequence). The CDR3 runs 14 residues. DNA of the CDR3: TGTGCCAGCAGCCATGCGGGATCGTACAATGAGCAGTTCTTC. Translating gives CASSHAGSYNEQFF.

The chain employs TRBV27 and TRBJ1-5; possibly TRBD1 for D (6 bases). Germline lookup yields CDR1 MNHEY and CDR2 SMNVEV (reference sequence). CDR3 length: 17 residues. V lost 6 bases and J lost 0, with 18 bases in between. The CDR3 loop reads CASSLRGDRYSNQPQHF. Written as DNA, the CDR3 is TGTGCCAGCAGCTTGAGGGGGGACCGCTATAGCAATCAGCCCCAGCATTTT.

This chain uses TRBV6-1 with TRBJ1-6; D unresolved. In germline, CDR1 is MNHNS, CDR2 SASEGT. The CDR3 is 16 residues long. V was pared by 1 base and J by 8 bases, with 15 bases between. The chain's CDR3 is CASSEGQVPGDSPLHF. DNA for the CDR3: TGTGCCAGCAGTGAAGGGCAGGTCCCTGGAGATTCACCCCTCCACTTT.

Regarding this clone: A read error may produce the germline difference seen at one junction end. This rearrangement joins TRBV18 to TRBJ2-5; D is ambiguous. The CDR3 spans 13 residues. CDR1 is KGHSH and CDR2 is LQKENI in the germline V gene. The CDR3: CASSPYSLTPSNF. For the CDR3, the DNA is TGTGCCAGCTCACCATATTCCCTAACCCCCAGCAACTTC.

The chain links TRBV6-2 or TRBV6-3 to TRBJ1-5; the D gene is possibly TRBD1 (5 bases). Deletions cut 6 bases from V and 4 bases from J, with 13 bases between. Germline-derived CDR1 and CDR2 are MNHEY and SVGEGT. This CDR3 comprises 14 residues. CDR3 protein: CASSLGTENQPQHF. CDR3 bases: TGTGCCAGCAGCCTGGGGACTGAAAATCAGCCCCAGCATTTT.

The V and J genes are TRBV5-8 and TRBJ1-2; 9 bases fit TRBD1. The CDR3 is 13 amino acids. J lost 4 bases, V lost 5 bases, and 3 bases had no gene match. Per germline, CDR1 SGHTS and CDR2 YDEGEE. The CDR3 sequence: CASRPTGGYGYTF. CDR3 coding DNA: TGTGCCAGCAGACCGACAGGGGGCTATGGCTACACCTTC.

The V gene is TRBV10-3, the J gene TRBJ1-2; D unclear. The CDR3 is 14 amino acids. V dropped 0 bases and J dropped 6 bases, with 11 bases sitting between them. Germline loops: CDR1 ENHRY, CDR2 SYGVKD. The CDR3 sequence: CAISESSLVDGYTF. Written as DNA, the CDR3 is TGTGCCATCAGTGAGTCTTCGCTGGTCGATGGCTACACCTTC.

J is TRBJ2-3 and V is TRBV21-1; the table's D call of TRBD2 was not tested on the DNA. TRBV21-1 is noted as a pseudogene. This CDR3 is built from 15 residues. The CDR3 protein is CASSKATGGSDTQYF. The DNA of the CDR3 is TGTGCCAGCAGCAAAGCCACGGGAGGTTCAGATACGCAGTATTTT.

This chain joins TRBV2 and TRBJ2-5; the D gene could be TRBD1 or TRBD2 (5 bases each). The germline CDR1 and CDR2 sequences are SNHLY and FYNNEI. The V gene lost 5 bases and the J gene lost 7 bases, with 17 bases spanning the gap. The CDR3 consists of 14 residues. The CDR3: CASSYERGGGTQYF. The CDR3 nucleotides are TGTGCCAGCAGTTATGAAAGGGGCGGAGGGACCCAGTACTTC.

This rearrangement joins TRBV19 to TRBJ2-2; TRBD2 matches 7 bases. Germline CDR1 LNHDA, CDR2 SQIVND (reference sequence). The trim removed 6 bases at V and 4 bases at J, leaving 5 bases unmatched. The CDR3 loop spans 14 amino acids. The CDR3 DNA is TGTGCCAGTAGCAGGGACTACCCCACCGGGGAGCTGTTTTTT. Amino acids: CASSRDYPTGELFF.

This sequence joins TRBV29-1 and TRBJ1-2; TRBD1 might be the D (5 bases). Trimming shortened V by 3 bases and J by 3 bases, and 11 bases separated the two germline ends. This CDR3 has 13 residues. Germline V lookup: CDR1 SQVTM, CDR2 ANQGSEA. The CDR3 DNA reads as TGCAGCGTTGATGGGGGTGGACACTATGGCTACACCTTC. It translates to CSVDGGGHYGYTF.

The CDR3: CSVERLASTQYF. As DNA, the CDR3 is TGCAGCGTTGAAAGACTAGCCTCGACCCAGTACTTC. The chain joins TRBV29-1 to TRBJ2-5; 7 bases line up with TRBD2. Trimming cost V 2 bases and J 7 bases; bases outside gene matches: 4. The germline V gene encodes CDR1 SQVTM and CDR2 ANQGSEA. The CDR3 is made up of 12 amino acids.

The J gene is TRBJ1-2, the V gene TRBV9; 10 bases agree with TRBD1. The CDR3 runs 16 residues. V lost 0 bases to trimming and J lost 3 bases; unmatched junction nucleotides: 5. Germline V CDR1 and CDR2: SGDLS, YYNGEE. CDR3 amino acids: CASSVDWTGGDYGYTF. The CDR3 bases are TGTGCCAGCAGCGTAGATTGGACAGGGGGAGACTATGGCTACACCTTC. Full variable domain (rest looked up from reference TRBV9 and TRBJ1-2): DSGVTQTPKHLITATGQRVTLRCSPRSGDLSVYWYQQSLDQGLQFLIQYYNGEERAKGNILERFSAQQFPDLHSELNLSSLELGDSALYFCASSVDWTGGDYGYTFGSGTRLTVV.

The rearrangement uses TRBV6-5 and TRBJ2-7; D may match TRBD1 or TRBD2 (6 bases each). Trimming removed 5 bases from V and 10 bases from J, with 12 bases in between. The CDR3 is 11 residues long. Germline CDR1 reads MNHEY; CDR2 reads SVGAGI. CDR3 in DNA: TGTGCCAGCAGTCCCGGGGGCCCTCAGTACTTC. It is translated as CASSPGGPQYF.

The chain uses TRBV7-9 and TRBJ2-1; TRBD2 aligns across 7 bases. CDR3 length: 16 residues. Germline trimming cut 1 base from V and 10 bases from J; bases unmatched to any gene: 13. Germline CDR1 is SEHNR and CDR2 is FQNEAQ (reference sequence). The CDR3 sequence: CASSLVNEGGFKEQFF. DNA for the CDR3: TGTGCCAGCAGCTTAGTAAACGAGGGAGGGTTCAAGGAGCAGTTCTTC.

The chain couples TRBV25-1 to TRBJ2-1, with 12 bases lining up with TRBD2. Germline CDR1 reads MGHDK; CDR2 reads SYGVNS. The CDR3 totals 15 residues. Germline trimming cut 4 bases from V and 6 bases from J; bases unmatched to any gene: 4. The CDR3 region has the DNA TGTGCCAGCAGTGTCCCTAGCGGGAGGGCCAATGAGCAGTTCTTC. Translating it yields CASSVPSGRANEQFF. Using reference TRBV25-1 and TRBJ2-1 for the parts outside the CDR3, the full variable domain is EADIYQTPRYLVIGTGKKITLECSQTMGHDKMYWYQQDPGMELHLIHYSYGVNSTEKGDLSSESTVSRIRTEHFPLTLESARPSHTSQYLCASSVPSGRANEQFFGPGTRLTVL.

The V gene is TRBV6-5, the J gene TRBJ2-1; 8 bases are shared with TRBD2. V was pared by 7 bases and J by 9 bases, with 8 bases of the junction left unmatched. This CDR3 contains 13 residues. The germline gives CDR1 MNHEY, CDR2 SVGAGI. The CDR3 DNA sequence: TGTGCCAGCAATCAGCGGGAGATGGGTGAGCAGTTCTTC. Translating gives CASNQREMGEQFF.

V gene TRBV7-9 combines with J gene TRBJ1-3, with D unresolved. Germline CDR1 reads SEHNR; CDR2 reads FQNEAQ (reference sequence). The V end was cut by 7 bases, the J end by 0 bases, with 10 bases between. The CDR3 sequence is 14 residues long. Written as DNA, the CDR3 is TGTGCCAGCAAGATCCAGCCCTCTGGAAACACCATATATTTT. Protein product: CASKIQPSGNTIYF.

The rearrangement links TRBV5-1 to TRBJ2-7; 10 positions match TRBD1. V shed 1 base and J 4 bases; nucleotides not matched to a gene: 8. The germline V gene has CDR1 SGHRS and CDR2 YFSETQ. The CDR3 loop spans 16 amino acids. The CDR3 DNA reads TGCGCCAGCAGCTTGTCCCCCGGGACAGGGGCGTACGAGCAGTACTTC. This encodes CASSLSPGTGAYEQYF. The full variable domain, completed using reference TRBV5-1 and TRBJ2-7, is KAGVTQTPRYLIKTRGQQVTLSCSPISGHRSVSWYQQTPGQGLQFLFEYFSETQRNKGNFPGRFSGRQFSNSRSEMNVSTLELGDSALYLCASSLSPGTGAYEQYFGPGTRLTVT.

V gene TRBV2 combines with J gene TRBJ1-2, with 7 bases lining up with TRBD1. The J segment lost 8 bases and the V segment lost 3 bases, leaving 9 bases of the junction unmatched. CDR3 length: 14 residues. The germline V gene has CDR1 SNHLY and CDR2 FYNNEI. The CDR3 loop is CASSEGTVGRGYTF. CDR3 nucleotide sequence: TGTGCCAGCAGTGAGGGGACAGTCGGCAGGGGCTACACCTTC.

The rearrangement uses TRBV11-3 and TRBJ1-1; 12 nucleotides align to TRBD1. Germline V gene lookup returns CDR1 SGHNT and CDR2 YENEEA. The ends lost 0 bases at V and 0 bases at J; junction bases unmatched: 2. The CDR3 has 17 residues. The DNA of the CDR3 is TGTGCCAGCAGCTTAGAGGGGACAGGGGGCCTGAACACTGAAGCTTTCTTT. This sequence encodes CASSLEGTGGLNTEAFF.

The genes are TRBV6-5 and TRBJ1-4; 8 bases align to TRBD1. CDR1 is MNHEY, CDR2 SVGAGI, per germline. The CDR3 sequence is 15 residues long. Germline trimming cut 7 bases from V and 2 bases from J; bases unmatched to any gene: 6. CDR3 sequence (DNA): TGTGCCAGCATGTCTCAGGGGGCTACTAATGAAAAACTGTTTTTT. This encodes CASMSQGATNEKLFF.

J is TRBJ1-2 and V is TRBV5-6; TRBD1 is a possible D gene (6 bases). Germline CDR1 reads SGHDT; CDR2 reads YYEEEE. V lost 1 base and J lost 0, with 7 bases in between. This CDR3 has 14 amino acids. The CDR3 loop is CASSLQGPNYGYTF. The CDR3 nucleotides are TGTGCCAGCAGCTTGCAGGGGCCTAACTATGGCTACACCTTC. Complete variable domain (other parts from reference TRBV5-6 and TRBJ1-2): DAGVTQSPTHLIKTRGQQVTLRCSPKSGHDTVSWYQQALGQGPQFIFQYYEEEERQRGNFPDRFSGHQFPNYSSELNVNALLLGDSALYLCASSLQGPNYGYTFGSGTRLTVV.

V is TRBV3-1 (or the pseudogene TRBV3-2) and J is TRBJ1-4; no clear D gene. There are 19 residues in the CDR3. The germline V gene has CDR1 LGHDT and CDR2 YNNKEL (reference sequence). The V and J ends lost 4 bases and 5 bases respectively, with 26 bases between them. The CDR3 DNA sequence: TGTGCCAGCAGCCGAGTCGGACCGTTAAGGCGAGGGTCAAATGAAAAACTGTTTTTT. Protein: CASSRVGPLRRGSNEKLFF.

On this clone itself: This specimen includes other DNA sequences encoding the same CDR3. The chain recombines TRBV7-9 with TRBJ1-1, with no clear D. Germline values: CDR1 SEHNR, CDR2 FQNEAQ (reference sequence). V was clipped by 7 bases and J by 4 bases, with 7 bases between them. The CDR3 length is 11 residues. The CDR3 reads CASMEGTEAFF. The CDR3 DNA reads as TGTGCCAGCATGGAGGGCACTGAAGCTTTCTTT.

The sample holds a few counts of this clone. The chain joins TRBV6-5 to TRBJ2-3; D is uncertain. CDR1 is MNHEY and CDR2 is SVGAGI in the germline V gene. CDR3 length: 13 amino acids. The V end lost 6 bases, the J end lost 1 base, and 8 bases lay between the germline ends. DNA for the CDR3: TGTGCCAGCAGGCCTAGGGGCACAGATACGCAGTATTTT. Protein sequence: CASRPRGTDTQYF.

CDR3 in DNA: TGTGCCATCAAAGGCGGGATTTCCTACGAGCAGTACTTC. Translated, it gives CAIKGGISYEQYF. V gene TRBV2 combines with J gene TRBJ2-7; D is possibly TRBD2 (6 bases). V lost 10 bases to trimming and J lost 1 base, with 14 bases between them. This CDR3 comprises 13 residues. The germline V gene has CDR1 SNHLY and CDR2 FYNNEI.

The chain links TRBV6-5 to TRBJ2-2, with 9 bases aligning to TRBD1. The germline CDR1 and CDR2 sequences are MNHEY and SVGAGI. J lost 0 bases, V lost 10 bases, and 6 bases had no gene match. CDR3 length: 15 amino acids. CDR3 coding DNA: TGTGCCACCACGAGGACAGGGGCGAACACCGGGGAGCTGTTTTTT. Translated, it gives CATTRTGANTGELFF.

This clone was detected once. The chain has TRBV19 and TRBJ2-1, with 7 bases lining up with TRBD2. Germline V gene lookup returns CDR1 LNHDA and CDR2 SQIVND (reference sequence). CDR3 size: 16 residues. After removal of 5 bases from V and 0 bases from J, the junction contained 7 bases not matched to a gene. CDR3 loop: CASSPWEGVSYNEQFF. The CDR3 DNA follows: TGTGCCAGTAGTCCCTGGGAGGGCGTCTCCTACAATGAGCAGTTCTTC.